The entry below describes one T cell receptor beta chain. This entry is derived from a study of T cell changes during pregnancy in multiple sclerosis. Unmatched junction bases numbered 4, after V lost 5 bases and J lost 8 bases. There are 13 residues in the CDR3. From germline, CDR1 is SGHNT and CDR2 YYREEE (reference sequence). Using immunoSEQ multiplex PCR, the repertoire was profiled, and TCRdb retains in-frame clones only, with some absent. The table records some 50,000 clones, about 92% of them present only once. This clonotype originated in a female donor with multiple sclerosis, enrolled in a pregnancy study. Sequenced here: CD4+ T cells from peripheral blood mononuclear cells, sampled in the second trimester of pregnancy. The V and J genes are TRBV5-4 and TRBJ2-1; 10 bases map to TRBD2. CDR3 bases: TGTGCCAGCAGAGCGGGAGGGGGGGATGAGCAGTTCTTC. Encoded protein: CASRAGGGDEQFF.